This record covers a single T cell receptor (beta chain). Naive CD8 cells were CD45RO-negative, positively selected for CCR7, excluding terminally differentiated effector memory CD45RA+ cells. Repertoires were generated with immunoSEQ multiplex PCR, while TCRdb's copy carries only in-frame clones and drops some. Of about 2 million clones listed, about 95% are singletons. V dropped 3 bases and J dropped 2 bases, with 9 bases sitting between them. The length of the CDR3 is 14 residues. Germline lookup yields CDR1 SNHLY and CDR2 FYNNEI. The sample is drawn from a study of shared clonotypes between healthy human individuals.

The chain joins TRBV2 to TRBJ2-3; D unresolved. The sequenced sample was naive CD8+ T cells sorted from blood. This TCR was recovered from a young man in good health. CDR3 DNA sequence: TGTGCCAGCAGTGAGTCAGTCGACACAGATACGCAGTATTTT. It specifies CASSESVDTDTQYF.